The 23 T cell receptor beta chains listed next were all sequenced from one sample in a study of stem cell transplantation in POMP-related autoinflammatory disease (dated by TCRdb to about 2021). Library preparation employed the immunoSEQ multiplex PCR assay. Held by TCRdb, this immuneACCESS table contains in-frame sequences only and omits some clones. Under half of the omission traces to an unresolved V gene where checked; the cause of the rest is unknown. The sample table shows some 65,000 clones, and just over 90% are seen once. The top ten constitute 0.66% of the sample. The time point label of this sample denotes: after hematopoietic stem cell transplant. The specimen comprised CD4+ T cells from PBMCs, sampled after stem cell transplantation. The receptor set was obtained from a human patient with POMP-related autoinflammation and immune dysregulation (PRAID). Some T cells may derive from the graft donor when a transplant has been performed.

The chain uses TRBV24-1 and TRBJ1-2; 9 bases are shared with TRBD1. This CDR3 comprises 15 residues. Per the germline V gene, CDR1 is KGHDR and CDR2 is SFDVKD. The trim removed 2 bases at V and 6 bases at J, leaving 6 bases unmatched. The CDR3 DNA is TGTGCCACCAGTGATTGGACAGGGGATTCGAATGGCTACACCTTC. Protein sequence: CATSDWTGDSNGYTF.

The CDR3 protein is CASSENFQMNTEAFF. CDR3 DNA sequence: TGTGCCAGCAGTGAAAACTTCCAAATGAACACTGAAGCTTTCTTT. The chain joins TRBV6-1 to TRBJ1-1; D remains unclear. With 2 bases removed from V and 0 bases from J, the gap between germline ends came to 10 bases. The CDR3 covers 15 residues. The germline V gene encodes CDR1 MNHNS and CDR2 SASEGT.

The V and J genes are TRBV19 and TRBJ1-1; D remains unclear. CDR3 length: 15 amino acids. V lost 3 bases and J lost 7, with 18 bases in between. Germline values: CDR1 LNHDA, CDR2 SQIVND (reference sequence). CDR3 nucleotide sequence: TGTGCCAGTAGTATCTCGGGTCTCGCAACAGTTGAAGCTTTCTTT. This codes for CASSISGLATVEAFF.

The chain combines TRBV7-3 with TRBJ2-3, with D unresolved. The V gene lost 2 bases and the J gene lost 4 bases, with 16 bases spanning the gap. CDR3 length equals 16 residues. The germline V gene encodes CDR1 SGHTA and CDR2 FQGTGA. The CDR3 DNA is TGTGCCAGCAGCTTAGGTCAGTCAAGGGTCGCAGATACGCAGTATTTT. Protein: CASSLGQSRVADTQYF.

V is TRBV4-1 and J is TRBJ2-7; 8 nucleotides align to TRBD1. The CDR3 loop spans 15 amino acids. Germline V gene sequence: CDR1 MGHRA, CDR2 YSYEKL. With V trimmed by 2 bases and J by 3 bases, 6 bases remained unmatched. The DNA for the CDR3 is TGCGCCAGCAGCCAAAGGTGGACAGGGTACTACGAGCAGTACTTC. The encoded protein is CASSQRWTGYYEQYF.

The count of this clone is one. This chain links TRBV10-2 with TRBJ1-5, with a possible D match to TRBD1 (5 bases). The germline gives CDR1 WSHSY, CDR2 SAAADI. The V and J ends lost 6 bases and 4 bases respectively, with 13 bases between them. The CDR3 sequence is 14 residues long. CDR3 amino acids: CASRRGLENQPQHF. CDR3 in DNA: TGCGCCAGCAGGAGGGGACTCGAGAATCAGCCCCAGCATTTT.

The V and J genes are TRBV10-1 and TRBJ2-3, with 7 positions matching TRBD2. CDR3 size: 14 residues. CDR1 and CDR2 from the germline V gene are WNHNN and SYGVQD (reference sequence). V trimming: 2 bases; J trimming: 2 bases; junction bases outside the gene matches: 1. The CDR3 spells CASSETSATDTQYF. The CDR3 bases are TGCGCCAGCAGTGAGACTAGCGCCACAGATACGCAGTATTTT.

The gene calls are TRBV15 and TRBJ1-5, with 7 positions matching TRBD1. With 0 bases clipped from V and 6 bases from J, the junction kept 14 bases outside the gene matches. The CDR3 totals 18 residues. Germline V gene lookup returns CDR1 LNHNV and CDR2 YYDKDF (reference sequence). CDR3 sequence: CATSRDQWPGGRGQPQHF. The DNA for the CDR3 is TGTGCCACCAGCAGAGATCAGTGGCCAGGGGGTAGGGGTCAGCCCCAGCATTTT.

The V and J genes are TRBV5-5 and TRBJ1-5; no clear D gene. V lost 3 bases and J lost 7, with 26 bases in between. Germline V gene lookup returns CDR1 SGHKS and CDR2 YYEKEE (reference sequence). The CDR3 has 18 residues. CDR3 coding DNA: TGTGCCAGCAGCTCGGCCTCCGGTGAAGGTGGATCCGGACAGCCCCAGCATTTT. Translation: CASSSASGEGGSGQPQHF.

The V gene is TRBV19, the J gene TRBJ2-1; 11 positions match TRBD2. CDR3 length: 16 residues. The V gene's germline CDR1 is LNHDA and CDR2 SQIVND (reference sequence). V dropped 7 bases and J dropped 6; count of bases not matched to a gene: 11. In nucleotides, the CDR3 is TGTGCCAGTACTCCCCCCGCTAGCGGGAGGAGCAATGAGCAGTTCTTC. It is translated as CASTPPASGRSNEQFF.

V and J are TRBV3-1 (or the pseudogene TRBV3-2) and TRBJ1-4; D might be TRBD1 (6 bases). The CDR3 consists of 15 residues. The germline V gene encodes CDR1 LGHDT and CDR2 YNNKEL (reference sequence). The V gene lost 3 bases and the J gene lost 3 bases, with 11 bases spanning the gap. CDR3 sequence: CASSQRRGANEKLFF. The CDR3 DNA reads as TGTGCCAGCAGCCAGCGCAGGGGAGCTAATGAAAAACTGTTTTTT.

The rearrangement uses TRBV10-3 and TRBJ2-5; D tentatively reads TRBD1 or TRBD2 (6 bases each). CDR1 ENHRY and CDR2 SYGVKD come from the germline V gene. Trimming shortened V by 0 bases and J by 4 bases, and 9 bases separated the two germline ends. This CDR3 region has 14 residues. The CDR3 DNA follows: TGTGCCATCAGTGAGTCGGGGGGCGGAGAGACCCAGTACTTC. This sequence encodes CAISESGGGETQYF.

The chain employs TRBV2 and TRBJ1-5; 8 nucleotides line up with TRBD1. J lost 5 bases, V lost 6 bases, and 9 bases had no gene match. Germline values: CDR1 SNHLY, CDR2 FYNNEI. The CDR3 spans 15 residues. The CDR3 loop reads CASRNDRGTDQPQHF. Here the CDR3 DNA reads TGTGCCAGCAGAAATGACAGGGGTACGGATCAGCCCCAGCATTTT.

The V call is TRBV5-8, the J call TRBJ2-1; a possible D gene is TRBD2 (5 bases). The CDR3 length is 14 residues. V dropped 0 bases and J dropped 6 bases, with 10 bases sitting between them. CDR1 and CDR2 (germline): SGHTS, YDEGEE. The CDR3 region has the DNA TGTGCCAGCAGCTTGGTGGGAGTCGTCAATGAGCAGTTCTTC. Protein: CASSLVGVVNEQFF.

The chain links TRBV6-6 to TRBJ2-2, with 9 bases matching TRBD1. The V and J ends lost 6 bases and 10 bases, in that order; junction bases with no gene match: 3. The CDR3 is 12 amino acids. Germline V gene data show CDR1 as MNHNY and CDR2 as SVGAGI (reference sequence). CDR3 protein: CASSTGGVELFF. The CDR3 nucleotides read TGTGCCAGCAGCACAGGGGGCGTGGAGCTGTTTTTT.

As to this clone: Other DNA sequences in this specimen translate into the identical CDR3. The CDR3, as DNA: TGTGCCAGCAGCTTAGACCACACCGGGGAGCTGTTTTTT. Encoded protein: CASSLDHTGELFF. This chain connects TRBV7-2 to TRBJ2-2; no clear D gene. The CDR3 is 13 amino acids. Looked up from germline, CDR1 is SGHTA and CDR2 is FQGNSA. Deletions cut 1 base from V and 3 bases from J, with 3 bases between. Drawing the rest from reference TRBV7-2 and TRBJ2-2, the complete variable domain is GAGVSQSPSNKVTEKGKDVELRCDPISGHTALYWYRQSLGQGLEFLIYFQGNSAPDKSGLPSDRFSAERTGGSVSTLTIQRTQQEDSAVYLCASSLDHTGELFFGEGSRLTVL.

The rearrangement uses TRBV21-1 and TRBJ2-7. TRBV21-1 represents a pseudogene. CDR3 length equals 9 residues. DNA for the CDR3: TGTGCCAGCCGAAAGGAGCAGTACTTC. This gives the protein CASRKEQYF.

V is TRBV18 and J is TRBJ2-1, with D unresolved. V shed 2 bases and J shed 5 bases, with 7 bases lying between them. The CDR3 runs to 13 residues. Germline CDR1 KGHSH, CDR2 LQKENI. The CDR3 spells CASSPSIDNEQFF. The DNA for the CDR3 is TGTGCCAGCTCACCATCTATCGACAATGAGCAGTTCTTC.

The chain couples TRBV19 to TRBJ2-5; D is possibly TRBD1 or TRBD2 (5 bases each). CDR1 is LNHDA, CDR2 SQIVND, per germline (reference sequence). The germline V and J ends were trimmed by 1 base and 1 base, with 13 bases remaining between them. The CDR3 runs to 16 residues. The DNA of the CDR3 is TGTGCCAGTAGTATAGCCCACCGTGGGGGCCAAGAGACCCAGTACTTC. Protein product: CASSIAHRGGQETQYF.

This chain links TRBV7-6 with TRBJ2-3, with 11 positions matching TRBD2. The CDR3 loop spans 20 amino acids. V was pared by 5 bases and J by 0 bases, with 16 bases of the junction left unmatched. Looked up from germline, CDR1 is SGHVS and CDR2 is FNYEAQ. The CDR3 here is CASSARMLLAGVNSTDTQYF. CDR3 nucleotides: TGTGCCAGCAGCGCGAGGATGTTACTAGCGGGGGTCAATAGCACAGATACGCAGTATTTT.

The chain has TRBV19 and TRBJ2-5; D uncertain. The germline gives CDR1 LNHDA, CDR2 SQIVND (reference sequence). The V end was cut by 9 bases, the J end by 3 bases, with 11 bases between. CDR3 length: 12 residues. CDR3 residues: CARSYPKETQYF. CDR3 coding DNA: TGTGCCAGATCGTACCCCAAAGAGACCCAGTACTTC.

DNA for the CDR3: TGTGCCAGCAGCATACAGACCAACACTTACCTGAGTTCGCAGTACGTC. Residues: CASSIQTNTYLSSQYV. V usage is TRBV21-1 and J usage is TRBJ2-7; the table's TRBD1 call for D was not verified on the DNA. TRBV21-1 is listed as a pseudogene. The CDR3 consists of 16 residues.

The chain links TRBV27 to TRBJ2-1, with D perhaps TRBD1 (5 bases). The ends were cut back, 2 bases at V and 0 bases at J, with 8 bases in the middle. CDR1 and CDR2 (germline): MNHEY, SMNVEV (reference sequence). The CDR3 sequence is 15 residues long. The CDR3 region is CASSLQGSSYNEQFF. The CDR3 DNA follows: TGTGCCAGCAGTTTACAGGGAAGCTCCTACAATGAGCAGTTCTTC.